The present TCR beta chain was sequenced within a study of blood T cell repertoires in COVID-19. The table came from immunoSEQ multiplex PCR; TCRdb's copy has only in-frame clones and leaves some out. Seen here are some 80,000 clones, around 90% observed once, and the top ten hold around 3%. The sequenced sample was peripheral blood. The clonotype originates from a woman aged 45-59 years with active or convalescent COVID-19.

This CDR3 reads CASSQTGTGGGREQYF. The CDR3 DNA sequence: TGTGCCAGCAGCCAAACCGGGACAGGGGGAGGTAGAGAGCAGTACTTC. The chain couples TRBV4-2 to TRBJ2-7, with 11 bases fitting TRBD1. The CDR3 runs 16 residues. Germline-derived CDR1 and CDR2 are LGHNA and YNFKEQ. The ends lost 2 bases at V and 7 bases at J; junction bases unmatched: 10.